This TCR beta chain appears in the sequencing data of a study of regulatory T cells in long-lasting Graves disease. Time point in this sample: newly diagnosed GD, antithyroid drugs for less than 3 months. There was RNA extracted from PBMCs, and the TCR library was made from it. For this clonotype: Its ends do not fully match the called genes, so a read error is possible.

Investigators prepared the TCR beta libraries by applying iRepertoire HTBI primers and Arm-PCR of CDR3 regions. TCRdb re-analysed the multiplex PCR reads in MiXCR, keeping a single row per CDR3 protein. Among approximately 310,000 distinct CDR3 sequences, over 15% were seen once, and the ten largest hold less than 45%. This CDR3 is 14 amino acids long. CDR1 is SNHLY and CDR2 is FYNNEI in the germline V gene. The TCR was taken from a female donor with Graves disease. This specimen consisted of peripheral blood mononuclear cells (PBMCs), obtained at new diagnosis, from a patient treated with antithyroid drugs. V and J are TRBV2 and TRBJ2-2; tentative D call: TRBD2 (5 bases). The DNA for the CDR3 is TGTGCCAGCGGGGTGGGCATCGACACCGGGGAGCCGTTTTTT. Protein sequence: CASGVGIDTGEPFF.